These 25 T cell receptor beta chains share one sample of origin, sequenced in a study of regulatory T cells in long-lasting Graves disease. Assembly of TCR beta libraries relied on iRepertoire HTBI primers together with Arm-PCR of CDR3 regions. TCRdb used MiXCR to reprocess the multiplex PCR reads, holding one entry per CDR3 protein. In the table there are around 250,000 distinct CDR3 sequences, about 17% of which are singletons. Time point given: newly diagnosed GD, antithyroid drugs for less than 3 months. PBMCs provided the RNA from which the TCR library was made. Sample: peripheral blood mononuclear cells (PBMCs), taken at new diagnosis, from a patient treated with antithyroid drugs. The source of these receptors is a female donor with Graves disease.

Ten or more counts support this clonotype. The V gene is TRBV3-1, the J gene TRBJ2-7; D is unclear. The germline V gene encodes CDR1 LGHDT and CDR2 YNNKEL (reference sequence). This CDR3 is 13 amino acids long. Trimming left V 4 bases short and J 3 bases short, with 10 bases between. The CDR3 is CASSRVDGYEQYF. The CDR3 DNA reads as TGTGCCAGCAGCCGAGTGGACGGCTACGAGCAGTACTTC.

This clonotype was counted at least ten times. The chain carries TRBV7-2 and TRBJ1-1, with 7 bases matching TRBD1. CDR3 length: 14 residues. After removal of 4 bases from V and 1 base from J, the junction contained 3 bases not matched to a gene. The V gene's germline CDR1 is SGHTA and CDR2 FQGNSA. The CDR3 protein is CASSWGTANTEAFF. In DNA, the CDR3 is TGTGCCAGCAGCTGGGGGACAGCGAACACTGAAGCTTTCTTT.

As concerns this clonotype: A read error may explain this, as a much larger clone is one base away. The chain couples TRBV24-1 to TRBJ2-1; TRBD1 matches at 12 bases. This CDR3 region has 15 residues. Germline V CDR1 and CDR2: KGHDR, SFDVKD. CDR3 amino acids: CATSDWDRGRDEQLF. Written as DNA, the CDR3 is TGTGCCACCAGTGATTGGGACAGGGGGCGAGATGAGCAGCTCTTC.

This clonotype was seen once. The conserved phenylalanine or tryptophan normally closing the CDR3 is absent here, so this likely arose from a read error. The chain employs TRBV14 and TRBJ1-1, with D possibly matching TRBD1 (5 bases). The CDR3 totals 15 residues. The ends were cut back, 2 bases at V and 4 bases at J, with 14 bases in the middle. Germline-derived CDR1 and CDR2 are SGHDN and FVKESK. DNA of the CDR3: TGTGCCAGCAGCCAACGCAACCTCAGGGCCACTGAAGCTTTCCTT. Translated, it gives CASSQRNLRATEAFL.

This clonotype was counted ten times or more. The V call is TRBV29-1, the J call TRBJ1-1; TRBD1 matches 7 bases. The CDR3 covers 13 residues. J gave up 4 bases and V 6 bases, and 8 bases lay outside the gene matches. From germline, CDR1 is SQVTM and CDR2 ANQGSEA. The CDR3 loop is CSVKTGDSTEAFF. Here the CDR3 DNA reads TGCAGCGTCAAAACAGGGGACTCCACTGAAGCTTTCTTT.

This clonotype was recorded many times. The V and J genes are TRBV9 and TRBJ2-3, with D perhaps matching TRBD1 (6 bases). The CDR3 loop spans 14 amino acids. V lost 4 bases and J lost 3, with 12 bases in between. Germline CDR1 and CDR2: SGDLS and YYNGEE. In nucleotides, the CDR3 is TGTGCCAGCAGCTTTAGACAGGATACAGATACGCAGTATTTT. Protein sequence: CASSFRQDTDTQYF.

This clonotype came up many times. The V gene is TRBV2, the J gene TRBJ2-2; D might be TRBD1 (5 bases). Germline V gives CDR1 SNHLY, CDR2 FYNNEI. The CDR3 totals 13 residues. The V gene lost 7 bases and the J gene lost 4 bases, with 10 bases spanning the gap. The CDR3 sequence: CASTWGFTGELFF. The CDR3 DNA sequence: TGTGCCAGCACATGGGGCTTCACCGGGGAGCTGTTTTTT.

This clonotype showed up many times. The chain has TRBV28 and TRBJ2-3; D unresolved. This CDR3 has 17 amino acids. Germline values: CDR1 MDHEN, CDR2 SYDVKM. V lost 8 bases to trimming and J lost 0 bases, with 21 bases between them. CDR3 sequence (DNA): TGTGCCAGCGGATCACCGGATTCTTCGTTTAGCACAGATACGCAGTATTTT. It codes for CASGSPDSSFSTDTQYF.

This chain joins TRBV6-2 or TRBV6-3 and TRBJ2-1; TRBD1 or TRBD2 may be the D gene (6 bases each). Germline CDR1 reads MNHEY; CDR2 reads SVGEGT. CDR3 length equals 15 residues. V was cut by 6 bases and J by 0 bases, with 12 bases left in between. The CDR3 coding sequence is TGTGCCAGCAGGGGGGGCGGCCTCTCCTACAATGAGCAGTTCTTC. Translated: CASRGGGLSYNEQFF.

The table lists this clonotype with many counts. A read error may explain this, as a much larger clone is one base away. The chain joins TRBV11-2 to TRBJ1-2; TRBD1 might be the D (6 bases). Germline V gene data show CDR1 as SGHAT and CDR2 as FQNNGV. The CDR3 has 17 residues. Trimming cost V 1 base and J 4 bases, with 19 bases left between them. DNA for the CDR3: TGTGCCAGCAGCTTAGTACCAGGGGTGTTGTTGAGCTATGGCTACACCTTC. Residues: CASSLVPGVLLSYGYTF.

In this sample, this clonotype turned up a few times. The genes are TRBV27 and TRBJ2-7; a weak D match, TRBD2 (6 bases). The CDR3 sequence is 15 residues long. CDR1 is MNHEY and CDR2 is SMNVEV in the germline V gene (reference sequence). Trimming cost V 5 bases and J 4 bases, with 18 bases left between them. The CDR3 DNA reads TGTGCCAGCAGTCTTAGTTTGGAGGGCGCGTACGAGCAGTACTTC. Translation: CASSLSLEGAYEQYF.

This clonotype was seen at least ten times. This sequence joins TRBV3-1 and TRBJ1-4; D not resolved. The CDR3 is 14 residues long. V was trimmed by 4 bases and J by 0 bases, leaving 6 bases between them. Germline V gives CDR1 LGHDT, CDR2 YNNKEL (reference sequence). The CDR3 bases are TGTGCCAGCAGCCCAGCAGCAACTAATGAAAAACTGTTTTTT. Residues: CASSPAATNEKLFF.

This clonotype was counted ten times or more. V gene TRBV27 combines with J gene TRBJ2-2, with unresolved D. V was clipped by 6 bases and J by 7 bases, with 15 bases between them. CDR1 is MNHEY and CDR2 is SMNVEV in the germline V gene (reference sequence). This CDR3 contains 14 residues. CDR3 protein: CASRVGSTGGELFF. CDR3 nucleotides: TGTGCCAGCAGGGTGGGGTCCACCGGCGGGGAGCTGTTTTTT.

As to this clonotype: A read error is likely here: a far larger clone is one base away. The CDR3 here is CSARDSGSAYEQFF. CDR3 bases: TGCAGTGCTAGAGATAGCGGGTCCGCCTACGAGCAGTTCTTC. This chain links TRBV20-1 with TRBJ2-1; TRBD2 matches 7 bases. The germline V gene has CDR1 DFQATT and CDR2 SNEGSKA (reference sequence). Unmatched junction bases numbered 9, after V lost 0 bases and J lost 10 bases. The CDR3 totals 14 residues.

There are many counts of this clonotype. The chain links TRBV18 to TRBJ1-5; the D gene is possibly TRBD1 (5 bases). V dropped 4 bases and J dropped 0 bases, with 25 bases sitting between them. Germline V gene lookup returns CDR1 KGHSH and CDR2 LQKENI. This CDR3 contains 20 residues. This chain's CDR3 is CASSRGTSRGGGLSNQPQHF. DNA for the CDR3: TGTGCCAGCTCACGCGGCACGTCAAGGGGAGGAGGGCTTAGCAATCAGCCCCAGCATTTT.

The V and J genes are TRBV6-2 or TRBV6-3 and TRBJ2-1, with a weak D call TRBD2 (6 bases). CDR1 is MNHEY, CDR2 SVGEGT, per germline. The CDR3 has 15 amino acids. Trimming removed 2 bases at V and 8 bases at J, with 16 bases between. For the CDR3, the DNA is TGTGCCAGCAGTTACCGGACGACGGGAGCACATGAGCAGTTCTTC. The encoded protein is CASSYRTTGAHEQFF.

As concerns this clonotype: A junction boundary mismatches the germline segment, possibly from a read error. The chain is built from TRBV6-1 and TRBJ1-1, with unresolved D. The CDR3 is made up of 15 amino acids. CDR1 and CDR2 (germline): MNHNS, SASEGT. This CDR3 is CASSPTGVTNTEALF. The CDR3 nucleotides are TGTGCCAGCAGTCCCACCGGGGTCACGAACACTGAAGCTCTCTTT.

Of note for this clonotype: With a much larger clone just one base away, this may be a read error. This chain connects TRBV7-9 to TRBJ2-5, with 8 bases matching TRBD2. The DNA end lines up better with TRBJ2-1; the J call may be wrong. This CDR3 spans 15 amino acids. In germline, CDR1 is SEHNR, CDR2 FQNEAQ (reference sequence). The CDR3 spells CASSSAGDWGNEQFF. The DNA for the CDR3 is TGTGCCAGCAGCTCAGCGGGAGATTGGGGAAATGAGCAGTTCTTC.

This clonotype was counted ten times or more. V usage is TRBV30 and J usage is TRBJ1-2; 9 bases are shared with TRBD1. V lost 2 bases and J lost 6; bases outside the gene matches: 1. The CDR3 totals 12 residues. Germline V lookup: CDR1 GTSNPN, CDR2 SVGIG (reference sequence). CDR3 loop: CAWSRDRDGYTF. The CDR3 DNA sequence: TGTGCCTGGAGTAGGGACAGGGATGGCTACACCTTC.

This clonotype came up a few times. The chain employs TRBV20-1 and TRBJ2-3, with TRBD2 identical over 7 bases. After removal of 3 bases from V and 5 bases from J, the junction contained 8 bases not matched to a gene. CDR1 DFQATT and CDR2 SNEGSKA come from the germline V gene (reference sequence). The CDR3 runs to 14 residues. The CDR3 sequence is CSARIVAGLDTQYF. In DNA form, the CDR3 reads TGCAGTGCTAGGATAGTAGCGGGCTTAGATACGCAGTATTTT.

The chain uses TRBV9 and TRBJ2-2; D is unclear. The germline CDR1 and CDR2 sequences are SGDLS and YYNGEE. V lost 4 bases and J lost 6, with 10 bases in between. There are 13 residues in the CDR3. CDR3 DNA: TGTGCCAGCAGCTTATTCGAGCCCGGGGAGCTGTTTTTT. Translating gives CASSLFEPGELFF.

This clonotype was seen many times. For the CDR3, the DNA is TGTGCCAGCTCACCCCGGACGGCTGGGGCCAACGTCCTGACTTTC. Translating gives CASSPRTAGANVLTF. The V and J genes are TRBV11-2 and TRBJ2-6, with D unresolved. The V and J ends lost 8 bases and 2 bases respectively, with 13 bases between them. Looked up from germline, CDR1 is SGHAT and CDR2 is FQNNGV. The length of the CDR3 is 15 residues. The complete variable domain, with remaining parts taken from reference TRBV11-2 and TRBJ2-6, reads EAGVAQSPRYKIIEKRQSVAFWCNPISGHATLYWYQQILGQGPKLLIQFQNNGVVDDSQLPKDRFSAERLKGVDSTLKIQPAKLEDSAVYLCASSPRTAGANVLTFGAGSRLTVL.

This clonotype came up many times. CDR3 coding DNA: TGTGCCAGTAGTCGTACAACCGGGGGGCGAGGTGAGACCCAGTACTTC. Its protein product is CASSRTTGGRGETQYF. The rearrangement uses TRBV19 and TRBJ2-5; TRBD2 is a possible D gene (7 bases). The germline V gene has CDR1 LNHDA and CDR2 SQIVND (reference sequence). The V and J ends lost 5 bases and 5 bases respectively, with 21 bases between them. The CDR3 length is 16 residues. Based on the CDR3 plus reference TRBV19 and TRBJ2-5, the full variable domain is DGGITQSPKYLFRKEGQNVTLSCEQNLNHDAMYWYRQDPGQGLRLIYYSQIVNDFQKGDIAEGYSVSREKKESFPLTVTSAQKNPTAFYLCASSRTTGGRGETQYFGPGTRLLVL.

This clonotype was picked up many times. V and J are TRBV6-2 or TRBV6-3 and TRBJ2-7, with 9 bases matching TRBD2. The V segment lost 10 bases and the J segment 7 bases; nucleotides outside the gene matches: 5. This CDR3 is 11 amino acids long. CDR1 and CDR2 from the germline V gene are MNHEY and SVGEGT. The CDR3 here is CATRLAEEQYF. The CDR3 nucleotides are TGTGCCACCCGACTAGCGGAGGAGCAGTACTTC.

The V call is TRBV6-1, the J call TRBJ2-3; D ambiguous. V was trimmed by 6 bases and J by 0 bases, leaving 7 bases between them. This CDR3 region has 13 residues. CDR1 is MNHNS, CDR2 SASEGT, per germline. CDR3 amino acids: CASRVISTDTQYF. CDR3 in DNA: TGTGCCAGCAGGGTAATTAGCACAGATACGCAGTATTTT.